The present entry profiles one TCR beta chain with its context. Its antigen is as yet unknown. This entry is derived from a study of cytomegalovirus exposure and HLA in healthy donors. Whole-study results and caveats: The study designated 150 to 200 TCR beta chains cytomegalovirus-associated. TCR beta V- and J-gene trimming was later associated with a missense DCLRE1C variant. An analysis was carried out later, and it reportedly showed fewer N-insertions in an Asian-associated ancestry cluster than the approximately 670-donor mean.

Primers for the PCR totalled 60 Vbeta and 13 Jbeta. Sequencing was performed with immunoSEQ multiplex PCR; in TCRdb, only in-frame clones are kept and a portion is missing. The sample has under 250,000 clones; 70% to 85% are singletons. This CDR3 has 15 residues. Germline V gives CDR1 MNHEY, CDR2 SMNVEV (reference sequence). J lost 1 base, V lost 8 bases, and 7 bases had no gene match. Material: PBMCs. This TCR came from a male donor in good health and CMV-seronegative. This chain joins TRBV27 and TRBJ2-1; TRBD2 aligns across 8 bases. The CDR3 DNA sequence: TGTGCCAGCGGGGGACTAGTGCGGTCCTACAATGAGCAGTTCTTC. It translates to CASGGLVRSYNEQFF.